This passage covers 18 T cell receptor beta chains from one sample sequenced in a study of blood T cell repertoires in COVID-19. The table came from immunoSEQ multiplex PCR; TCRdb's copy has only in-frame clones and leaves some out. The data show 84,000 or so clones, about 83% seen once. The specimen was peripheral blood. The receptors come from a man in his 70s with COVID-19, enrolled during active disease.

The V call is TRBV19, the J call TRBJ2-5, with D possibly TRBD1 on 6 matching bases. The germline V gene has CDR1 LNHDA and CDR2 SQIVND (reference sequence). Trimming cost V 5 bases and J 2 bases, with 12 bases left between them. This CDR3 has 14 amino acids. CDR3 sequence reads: CASSARQVQETQYF. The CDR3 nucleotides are TGTGCCAGTAGTGCCCGACAGGTTCAAGAGACCCAGTACTTC.

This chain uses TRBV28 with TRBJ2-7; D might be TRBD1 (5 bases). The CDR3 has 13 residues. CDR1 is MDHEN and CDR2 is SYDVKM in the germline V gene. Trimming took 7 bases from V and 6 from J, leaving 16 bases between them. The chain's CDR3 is CASIARAPFEQYF. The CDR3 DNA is TGTGCCAGCATCGCCAGGGCCCCCTTCGAGCAGTACTTC.

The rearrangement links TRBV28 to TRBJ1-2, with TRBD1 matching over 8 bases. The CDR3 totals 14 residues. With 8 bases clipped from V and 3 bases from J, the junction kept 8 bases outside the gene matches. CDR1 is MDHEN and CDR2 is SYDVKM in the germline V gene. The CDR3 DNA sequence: TGTGCCAGCGGTCGGCAGGGGGCCTACTATGGCTACACCTTC. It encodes CASGRQGAYYGYTF.

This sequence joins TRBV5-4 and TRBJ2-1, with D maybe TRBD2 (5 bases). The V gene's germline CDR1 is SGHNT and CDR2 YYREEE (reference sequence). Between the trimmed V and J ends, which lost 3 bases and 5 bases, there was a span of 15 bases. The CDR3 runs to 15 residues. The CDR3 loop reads CASSSQLGGNNEQFF. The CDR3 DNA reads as TGTGCCAGCAGCTCCCAACTAGGTGGAAACAATGAGCAGTTCTTC.

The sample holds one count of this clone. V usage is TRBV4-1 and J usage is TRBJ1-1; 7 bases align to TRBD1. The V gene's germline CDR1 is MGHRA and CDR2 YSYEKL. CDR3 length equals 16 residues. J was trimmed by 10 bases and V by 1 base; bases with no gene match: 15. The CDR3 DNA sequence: TGCGCCAGCAGCCAAGTAGATTATTGGGACAGTTCTCCAGCTTTCTTT. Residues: CASSQVDYWDSSPAFF.

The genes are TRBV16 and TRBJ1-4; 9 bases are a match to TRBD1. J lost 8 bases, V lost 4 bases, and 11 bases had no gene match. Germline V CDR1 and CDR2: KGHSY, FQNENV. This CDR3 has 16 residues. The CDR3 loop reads CASSLTQGAKGEKLFF. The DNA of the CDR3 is TGTGCCAGCAGCCTTACACAGGGGGCCAAAGGAGAAAAACTGTTTTTT.

As DNA, the CDR3 is TGTGCCAGCAGTTTGGGACAGGGGGCTTTCGACGAGCAGTACTTC. Translating it yields CASSLGQGAFDEQYF. V usage is TRBV27 and J usage is TRBJ2-7, with 12 bases fitting TRBD1. V shed 3 bases and J 5 bases; nucleotides not matched to a gene: 5. The germline gives CDR1 MNHEY, CDR2 SMNVEV (reference sequence). The CDR3 spans 15 residues.

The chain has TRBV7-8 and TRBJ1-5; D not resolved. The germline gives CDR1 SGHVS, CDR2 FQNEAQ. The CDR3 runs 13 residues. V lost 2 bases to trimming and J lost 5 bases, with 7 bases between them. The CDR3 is CASSLTFDQPQHF. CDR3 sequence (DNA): TGTGCCAGCAGCTTAACTTTTGATCAGCCCCAGCATTTT. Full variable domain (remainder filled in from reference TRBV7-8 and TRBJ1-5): GAGVSQSPRYKVAKRGQDVALRCDPISGHVSLFWYQQALGQGPEFLTYFQNEAQLDKSGLPSDRFFAERPEGSVSTLKIQRTQQEDSAVYLCASSLTFDQPQHFGDGTRLSIL.

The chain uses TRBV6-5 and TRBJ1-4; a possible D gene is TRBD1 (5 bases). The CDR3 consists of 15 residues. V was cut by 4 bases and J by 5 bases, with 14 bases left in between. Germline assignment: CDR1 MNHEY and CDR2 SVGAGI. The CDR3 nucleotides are TGTGCCAGCAGTTCAAAACGGGGGAGGAATGAAAAACTGTTTTTT. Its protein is CASSSKRGRNEKLFF.

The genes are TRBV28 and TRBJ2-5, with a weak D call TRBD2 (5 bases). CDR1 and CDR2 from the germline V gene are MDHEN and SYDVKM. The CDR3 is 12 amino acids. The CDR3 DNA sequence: TGTGTCGCCGGAAGGGCGGGAGAGACCCAGTACTTC. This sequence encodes CVAGRAGETQYF.

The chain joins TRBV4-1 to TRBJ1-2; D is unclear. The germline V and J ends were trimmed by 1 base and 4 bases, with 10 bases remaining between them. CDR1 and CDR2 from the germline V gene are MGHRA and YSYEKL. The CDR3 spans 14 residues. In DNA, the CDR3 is TGCGCCAGCAGCCAAGTAACTGGGAGCTATGGCTACACCTTC. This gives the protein CASSQVTGSYGYTF.

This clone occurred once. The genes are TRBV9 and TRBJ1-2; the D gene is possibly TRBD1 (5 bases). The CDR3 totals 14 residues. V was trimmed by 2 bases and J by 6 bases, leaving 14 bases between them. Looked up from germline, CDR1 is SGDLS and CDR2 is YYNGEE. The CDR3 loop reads CASSVDDRLHGYTF. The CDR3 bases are TGTGCCAGCAGCGTCGATGACAGACTTCATGGCTACACCTTC.

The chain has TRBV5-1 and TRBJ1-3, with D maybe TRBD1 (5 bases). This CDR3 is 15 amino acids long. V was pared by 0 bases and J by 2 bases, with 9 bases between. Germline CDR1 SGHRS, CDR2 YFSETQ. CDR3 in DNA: TGCGCCAGCAGCTTGGCCGCAGGGACTGGAAACACCATATATTTT. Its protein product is CASSLAAGTGNTIYF.

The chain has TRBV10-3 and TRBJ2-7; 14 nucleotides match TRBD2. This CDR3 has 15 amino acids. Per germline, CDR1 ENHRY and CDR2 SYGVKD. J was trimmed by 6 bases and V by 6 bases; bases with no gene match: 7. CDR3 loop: CAIRKGLAGEPEQYF. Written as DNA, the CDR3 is TGTGCCATCAGAAAGGGACTAGCGGGAGAGCCCGAGCAGTACTTC.

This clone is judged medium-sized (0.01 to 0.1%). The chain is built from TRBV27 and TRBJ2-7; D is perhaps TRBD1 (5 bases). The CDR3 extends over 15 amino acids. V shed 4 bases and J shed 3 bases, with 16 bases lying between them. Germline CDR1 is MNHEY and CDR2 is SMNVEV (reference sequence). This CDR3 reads CASSSNRFTLYEQYF. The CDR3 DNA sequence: TGTGCCAGCAGTTCCAACAGGTTTACTCTCTACGAGCAGTACTTC.

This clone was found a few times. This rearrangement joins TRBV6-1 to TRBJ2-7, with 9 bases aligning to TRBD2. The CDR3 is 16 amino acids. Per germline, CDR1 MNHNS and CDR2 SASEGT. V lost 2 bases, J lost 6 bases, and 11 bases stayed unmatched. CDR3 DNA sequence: TGTGCCAGCAGTGAATCTAGCGGGACCTTCCTAATCGAGCAGTACTTC. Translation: CASSESSGTFLIEQYF.

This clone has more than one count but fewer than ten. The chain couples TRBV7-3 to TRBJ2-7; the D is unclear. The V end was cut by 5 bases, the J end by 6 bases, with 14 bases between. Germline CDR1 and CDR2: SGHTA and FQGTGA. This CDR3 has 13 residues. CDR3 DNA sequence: TGTGCCAGCAGCCCGCAAGGAGTCGCCGAGCAGTACTTC. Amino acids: CASSPQGVAEQYF.

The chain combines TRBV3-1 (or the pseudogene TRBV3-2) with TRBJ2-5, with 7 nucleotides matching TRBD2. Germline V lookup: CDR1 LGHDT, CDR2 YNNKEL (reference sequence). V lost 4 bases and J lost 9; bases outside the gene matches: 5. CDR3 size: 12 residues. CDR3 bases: TGTGCCAGCAGCCCGGGCGGACTAGCCCAGTACTTC. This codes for CASSPGGLAQYF.